This is a list of T cell receptor beta chains from one sample in a study of T cells in Graves' hyperthyroidism and ophthalmopathy. TCRdb itself ran the multiplex PCR reads through MiXCR, one entry per CDR3 protein. The table shows 380,000 or so distinct CDR3 sequences, with less than 15% occurring only once. Sequencing was performed on blood. Receptors were obtained from a young man with Graves' hyperthyroidism that later progressed to Graves' ophthalmopathy. Each CDR3 is given with its conserved first and last residue. D genes are given only for firm matches. For some rows the clone size is stated as once, few or many, or as a class when expanded; others skip it.

D gene	clone size	V gene	J gene	CDR3 DNA	CDR3 protein
TRBD2	.	TRBV5-6	TRBJ2-7	TGTGCCAGCAGAACTAGCGGGGGACCCTACGAGCAGTACTTC	CASRTSGGPYEQYF
.	few	TRBV27	TRBJ1-2	TGTGCCAGCAGTTTATCCAGGTTGGCAGTGAATGGCTACACCTTC	CASSLSRLAVNGYTF
.	.	TRBV12-3/TRBV12-4	TRBJ2-2	TGTGCCAGCAGTTTAAGGCAGCCCGGGGAGCTGTTTTTT	CASSLRQPGELFF
.	many	TRBV11-1	TRBJ2-5	TGTGCCAGCAGCTTAGTCTCACGCGGGACCCAGTACTTC	CASSLVSRGTQYF
.	few	TRBV7-9	TRBJ1-1	TGTGCCAGCAGCTCCTTAGGGGATGAGGCTTTCTTT	CASSSLGDEAFF
TRBD1	.	TRBV6-5	TRBJ2-2	TGTGCCAGCAGTTTAACCCGGACAGGGGGCGCGGACACCGGGGAGCTGTTTTTT	CASSLTRTGGADTGELFF
.	many	TRBV12-5	TRBJ1-5	TGTGCTAGTGGTTTGGTAGGTCAGCCCCAGCATTTT	CASGLVGQPQHF
.	many	TRBV7-2	TRBJ1-1	TGTGCCAGCAGCTTCCAGAGTGGGAGGAACACTGAAGCTTTCTTT	CASSFQSGRNTEAFF
.	.	TRBV12-5	TRBJ1-1	TGTGCTAGTGGTCTCTCGGGAGGCACTGAAGCTTTCTTT	CASGLSGGTEAFF
TRBD2	few	TRBV30	TRBJ2-1	TGTGCCTGGGCCGGGGGGGCCTACAATGAGCAGTTCTTC	CAWAGGAYNEQFF
.	many	TRBV5-1	TRBJ1-4	TGCGCCAGCAGCCTCGGGACACCTTTCGAAAAACTGTTTTTT	CASSLGTPFEKLFF
.	few	TRBV12-3/TRBV12-4	TRBJ1-6	TGTGCCAGCAGTCCAGGGGCCTCCTATAATTCACCCCTCCACTTT	CASSPGASYNSPLHF
TRBD1	many	TRBV9	TRBJ1-6	TGTGCCAGCAGCGGACAGGGGGCGAGATCACCCCTCCACTTT	CASSGQGARSPLHF
.	.	TRBV5-6	TRBJ2-3	TGTGCCAGCAGCTTGGGCGGGGGCAATCCCCAGAATACGCAGTATTTT	CASSLGGGNPQNTQYF
.	few	TRBV10-1	TRBJ1-3	TGCGCCAGCAGTGTCCTCTCTCGGGCAGGGGATGGAAACACCATATATTTT	CASSVLSRAGDGNTIYF
.	many	TRBV13	TRBJ2-7	TGTGCCAGCAGCGTACAGGGTATCCCTTACGAGCAGTACTTC	CASSVQGIPYEQYF
.	few	TRBV10-3	TRBJ1-2	TGTGCCATCAGGGAAGAGGGGAACTATGGCTACACCTTC	CAIREEGNYGYTF
.	many	TRBV3-1	TRBJ2-2	TGTGCCAGCAGCCAACACCTCGCGAACACCGGGGAGCTGTTTTTT	CASSQHLANTGELFF
TRBD1	.	TRBV7-9	TRBJ1-4	TGTGCCAGCAGCCCCGGACAGGGAGAAGAAAAACTGTTTTTT	CASSPGQGEEKLFF
TRBD1	.	TRBV2	TRBJ2-7	TGTGCCAGCAGTGCCGCTGGACAGGTCCGTGAGCAGTACTTC	CASSAAGQVREQYF
.	many	TRBV7-9	TRBJ2-5	TGTGCCAGCAGCTTAGGGGTGAGGCAGGCTGGAACGGAAGAGACCCAGTACTTC	CASSLGVRQAGTEETQYF
.	many	TRBV11-2	TRBJ1-4	TGTGCCAGCAGCCAACAGGGTTATGCTAATGAAAAACTGTTTTTT	CASSQQGYANEKLFF
TRBD2	many	TRBV20-1	TRBJ2-3	TGCAGTGCTCCTAGCGGGGGAAGGAGCACAGATACGCAGTATTTT	CSAPSGGRSTDTQYF
.	many	TRBV12-5	TRBJ1-5	TGTGCTAGTGGTTTGGGTGGAGGGGTTCAGCCCCAGCATTTT	CASGLGGGVQPQHF
TRBD2	.	TRBV28	TRBJ2-7	TGTGCCAGCACCCTTGCCGGACTAGCCAGTTACGAGCAGTACTTC	CASTLAGLASYEQYF
.	few	TRBV9	TRBJ2-1	TGTGCCAGCAGCGCAGCGCAGGGAAGGGTAAACTACAATGAGCAGTTCTTC	CASSAAQGRVNYNEQFF
TRBD2	.	TRBV12-3/TRBV12-4	TRBJ2-3	TGTGCCAGCACACTAGCGGGGGGACCTAGCACAGATACGCAGTATTTT	CASTLAGGPSTDTQYF